One sample yielded the 8 T cell receptor beta chains listed below, sequenced in a study of T-cell reconstitution after alpha-beta-depleted transplantation in children. A library of TCRbeta sequences, prepared with unique molecular identifiers, was generated. TCRdb ran MiXCR on the PCR reads and lists one entry per CDR3 protein. The data contain over 550,000 distinct CDR3 sequences, about 10% of them singletons. Here the sequenced sample was PBMCs from the stem cell graft donor, taken from the stem cell graft. These receptors originate from a human donor who donated a stem cell graft to a child with acute myeloid leukemia.

This clonotype was picked up many times. The V gene is TRBV10-3, the J gene TRBJ2-3, with 10 bases that match TRBD1. V gave up 6 bases and J gave up 5 bases; unmatched junction bases: 5. The V gene's germline CDR1 is ENHRY and CDR2 SYGVKD. The CDR3 length is 14 residues. In nucleotides, the CDR3 is TGTGCCATCAGATACGGACAGGGGGTAGATACGCAGTATTTT. Its translation is CAIRYGQGVDTQYF.

This clonotype was seen ten or more times. The rearrangement joins TRBV11-2 to TRBJ1-2, with a tentative D call TRBD1 (5 bases). V gave up 1 base and J gave up 2 bases, with 5 bases separating them. Germline CDR1 SGHAT, CDR2 FQNNGV. The CDR3 runs to 13 residues. CDR3 amino acids: CASSLGGNYGYTF. The CDR3 DNA follows: TGTGCCAGCAGCTTAGGGGGCAACTATGGCTACACCTTC.

J is TRBJ2-1 and V is TRBV12-3 or TRBV12-4, with TRBD2 matching 7 bases. With V trimmed by 3 bases and J by 9 bases, 8 bases remained unmatched. The CDR3 has 14 residues. DNA for the CDR3: TGTGCCAGCAGTTTGGCGGGAGCTGGGGGTGAGCAGTTCTTC. Translated: CASSLAGAGGEQFF.

J is TRBJ1-5 and V is TRBV3-1; maybe TRBD1 (6 bases). Between the trimmed V and J ends, which lost 3 bases and 8 bases, there was a span of 11 bases. The CDR3 runs to 13 residues. Germline CDR1 is LGHDT and CDR2 is YNNKEL (reference sequence). In DNA, the CDR3 is TGTGCCAGCAGCCAGCTCACAGGGAAGCCCCAGCATTTT. Its translation is CASSQLTGKPQHF.

This rearrangement joins TRBV5-1 to TRBJ2-1; TRBD2 aligns across 8 bases. V dropped 2 bases and J dropped 5; count of bases not matched to a gene: 6. The germline V gene has CDR1 SGHRS and CDR2 YFSETQ. This CDR3 contains 15 residues. CDR3 amino acids: CASSFRAGEDNEQFF. The CDR3, as DNA: TGCGCCAGCAGCTTCCGAGCGGGAGAAGACAATGAGCAGTTCTTC. The full variable domain, in which reference TRBV5-1 and TRBJ2-1 provide the parts outside the CDR3, is KAGVTQTPRYLIKTRGQQVTLSCSPISGHRSVSWYQQTPGQGLQFLFEYFSETQRNKGNFPGRFSGRQFSNSRSEMNVSTLELGDSALYLCASSFRAGEDNEQFFGPGTRLTVL.

This clonotype was seen only a few times. The rearrangement links TRBV20-1 to TRBJ2-2; perhaps D is TRBD1 or TRBD2 (5 bases each). Per the germline V gene, CDR1 is DFQATT and CDR2 is SNEGSKA (reference sequence). This CDR3 spans 16 amino acids. The V and J ends lost 3 bases and 1 base respectively, with 15 bases between them. The CDR3 DNA sequence: TGCAGTGCTAGCCGCAGGGACGAATTGAACACCGGGGAGCTGTTTTTT. It specifies CSASRRDELNTGELFF.

In this sample, this clonotype turned up a few times. The V call is TRBV7-2, the J call TRBJ2-7, with a weak D call TRBD1 (6 bases). CDR1 SGHTA and CDR2 FQGNSA come from the germline V gene. The length of the CDR3 is 15 residues. Trimming took 2 bases from V and 1 from J, leaving 12 bases between them. CDR3 coding DNA: TGTGCCAGCAGCTTACCCGGGACAATGTCCTACGAGCAGTACTTC. Protein: CASSLPGTMSYEQYF. The complete variable domain, with remaining parts taken from reference TRBV7-2 and TRBJ2-7, reads GAGVSQSPSNKVTEKGKDVELRCDPISGHTALYWYRQSLGQGLEFLIYFQGNSAPDKSGLPSDRFSAERTGGSVSTLTIQRTQQEDSAVYLCASSLPGTMSYEQYFGPGTRLTVT.

Only a few counts were recorded for this clonotype. This chain links TRBV4-3 with TRBJ2-2; D gene ambiguous. The germline V gene has CDR1 LGHNA and CDR2 YSLEER. This CDR3 has 14 residues. V gave up 1 base and J gave up 4 bases, with 7 bases separating them. CDR3 nucleotide sequence: TGCGCCAGCAGCCAAGGGTGGGGCACCGGGGAGCTGTTTTTT. This translates into CASSQGWGTGELFF.